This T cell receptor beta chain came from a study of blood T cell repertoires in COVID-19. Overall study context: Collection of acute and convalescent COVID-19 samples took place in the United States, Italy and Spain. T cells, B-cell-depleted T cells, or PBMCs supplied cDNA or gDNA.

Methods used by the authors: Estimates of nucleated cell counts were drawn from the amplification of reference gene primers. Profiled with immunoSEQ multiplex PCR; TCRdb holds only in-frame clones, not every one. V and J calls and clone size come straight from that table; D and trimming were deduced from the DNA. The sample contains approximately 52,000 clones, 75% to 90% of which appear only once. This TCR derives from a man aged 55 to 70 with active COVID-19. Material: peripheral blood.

CDR3 in amino acids: CASRSSSGRAPYEQYF. The DNA of the CDR3 is TGTGCCAGCAGGTCCTCTAGCGGGAGGGCCCCCTACGAGCAGTACTTC. The chain links TRBV25-1 to TRBJ2-7; TRBD2 matches 12 bases. V lost 6 bases and J lost 2; bases outside the gene matches: 8. The CDR3 is 16 amino acids. Germline lookup yields CDR1 MGHDK and CDR2 SYGVNS.